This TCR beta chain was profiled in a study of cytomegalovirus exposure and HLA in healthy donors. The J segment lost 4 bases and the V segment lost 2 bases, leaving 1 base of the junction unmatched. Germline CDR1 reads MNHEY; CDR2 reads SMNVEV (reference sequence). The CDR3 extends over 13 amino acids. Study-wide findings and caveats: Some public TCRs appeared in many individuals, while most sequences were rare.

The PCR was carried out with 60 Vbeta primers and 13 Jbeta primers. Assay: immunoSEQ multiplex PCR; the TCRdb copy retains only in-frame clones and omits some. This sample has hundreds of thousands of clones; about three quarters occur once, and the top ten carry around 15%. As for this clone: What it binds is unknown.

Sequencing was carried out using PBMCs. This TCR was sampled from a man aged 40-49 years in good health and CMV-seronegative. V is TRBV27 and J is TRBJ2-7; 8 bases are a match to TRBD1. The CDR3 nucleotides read TGTGCCAGCAGTTTACAGGGGGCTTACGAGCAGTACTTC. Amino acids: CASSLQGAYEQYF.